This record concerns one T cell receptor (beta chain) sequence. Its specificity is not known. Germline V gives CDR1 SGHAT, CDR2 FQNNGV. The CDR3 is made up of 15 amino acids. The trim removed 1 base at V and 8 bases at J, leaving 4 bases unmatched. On average about 100,000 T cells per donor were immunosequenced. The protocol was immunoSEQ multiplex PCR, while the TCRdb copy is restricted to in-frame clones and leaves out a portion. The sample has about 32,000 clones; 94% are singletons. This record comes from a study of T cells in tuberculosis. Broader study findings: Selection depended on which cryopreserved specimens were available.

The sequence came from a donor aged 10-29 years with latent tuberculosis or without tuberculosis infection. The J gene is TRBJ2-1, the V gene TRBV11-2; 11 bases map to TRBD2. Sequenced input: PBMCs. The CDR3 loop is CASSLVSGRADEQFF. As DNA, the CDR3 is TGTGCCAGCAGCTTAGTTAGCGGGAGGGCGGATGAGCAGTTCTTC.